Below are 24 T cell receptor beta chains sequenced from a single sample in a study of T cell responses to AZD1222 COVID-19 vaccine. Data came from immunoSEQ multiplex PCR; TCRdb stores just in-frame clones and leaves some out. The table has some 110,000 clones, more than 70% seen once. This material consisted of peripheral blood, taken 28 days after the second AZD1222 dose. These receptors came from an adult who received the AZD1222 COVID-19 vaccine.

This clone was seen a handful of times. The chain recombines TRBV30 with TRBJ1-6; D call uncertain. The germline V gene has CDR1 GTSNPN and CDR2 SVGIG (reference sequence). The CDR3 is 14 amino acids. The V end was cut by 1 base, the J end by 7 bases, with 11 bases between. This CDR3 reads CAWSARQRNSPLHF. CDR3 in DNA: TGTGCCTGGAGTGCCCGCCAGCGCAATTCACCCCTCCACTTT.

This clone was seen only once. The chain joins TRBV9 to TRBJ2-7, with 7 bases identical to TRBD1. J lost 3 bases, V lost 4 bases, and 4 bases had no gene match. The CDR3 has 13 amino acids. CDR1 is SGDLS and CDR2 is YYNGEE in the germline V gene. The CDR3 sequence: CASSSSGGYEQYF. In DNA, the CDR3 is TGTGCCAGCAGCTCCTCAGGGGGCTACGAGCAGTACTTC.

The chain joins TRBV6-1 to TRBJ1-1, with D hard to call. Trimming stripped 2 bases from V and 0 bases from J, with 7 bases between. This CDR3 contains 14 residues. Germline lookup yields CDR1 MNHNS and CDR2 SASEGT. The DNA of the CDR3 is TGTGCCAGCAGTGAATTGAGGATGAACACTGAAGCTTTCTTT. It specifies CASSELRMNTEAFF.

This chain joins TRBV4-3 and TRBJ1-1; TRBD1 agrees at 8 bases. The V segment lost 5 bases and the J segment 3 bases; nucleotides outside the gene matches: 11. Germline V gives CDR1 LGHNA, CDR2 YSLEER. The CDR3 loop spans 16 amino acids. CDR3 sequence reads: CASSDETDRDDTEAFF. CDR3 DNA sequence: TGCGCCAGCAGCGACGAGACGGACAGGGATGACACTGAAGCTTTCTTT.

CDR3 DNA sequence: TGTGCCAGCAGCTCAGCGGACTCCAAGTATGGCTACACCTTC. It yields the protein CASSSADSKYGYTF. This rearrangement joins TRBV7-9 to TRBJ1-2; D remains ambiguous. The CDR3 runs to 14 residues. V lost 4 bases, J lost 5 bases, and 14 bases lay in between. In germline, CDR1 is SEHNR, CDR2 FQNEAQ (reference sequence).

A few counts support this clone. J is TRBJ1-6 and V is TRBV12-3 or TRBV12-4, with a weak D call TRBD1 (6 bases). Trimming stripped 9 bases from V and 10 bases from J, with 13 bases between. CDR3 size: 12 residues. The CDR3 loop is CASCSGQSPLHF. DNA for the CDR3: TGTGCCAGTTGCAGTGGACAGTCACCCCTCCACTTT.

The CDR3 here is CASSLALYTEAFF. The DNA of the CDR3 is TGTGCCAGCAGCTTAGCTCTATACACTGAAGCTTTCTTT. The chain employs TRBV7-2 and TRBJ1-1; no reliable D call. The V and J ends lost 0 bases and 3 bases respectively, with 5 bases between them. The CDR3 sequence is 13 residues long. Germline loops: CDR1 SGHTA, CDR2 FQGNSA.

This chain connects TRBV6-5 to TRBJ1-2; D may be TRBD1 (6 bases). Germline assignment: CDR1 MNHEY and CDR2 SVGAGI. Trimming shortened V by 7 bases and J by 3 bases, and 12 bases separated the two germline ends. The CDR3 runs to 13 residues. The CDR3 loop is CASTDRFDYGYTF. The CDR3 DNA follows: TGTGCCAGCACCGACAGGTTCGACTATGGCTACACCTTC.

The chain links TRBV27 to TRBJ1-5; 9 bases fit TRBD1. Trimming at V came to 8 bases and at J to 1 base, leaving 3 bases not matched to a gene. The CDR3 length is 14 residues. Germline assignment: CDR1 MNHEY and CDR2 SMNVEV (reference sequence). CDR3 residues: CASAGTGSNQPQHF. The CDR3 DNA reads TGTGCCAGCGCCGGGACAGGGAGCAATCAGCCCCAGCATTTT.

This clone is a singleton in its sample. The rearrangement links TRBV11-3 to TRBJ2-3, with 13 nucleotides matching TRBD2. With V trimmed by 5 bases and J by 3 bases, 5 bases remained unmatched. This CDR3 region has 16 residues. Germline CDR1 and CDR2: SGHNT and YENEEA. The CDR3 DNA reads TGTGCCAGCAGCCAAGGACTAGCGGGGGAAACAGATACGCAGTATTTT. It yields the protein CASSQGLAGETDTQYF.

The chain carries TRBV19 and TRBJ1-6; 8 bases match TRBD1. The CDR3 runs 14 residues. The junction had 8 bases not matched to a gene; V was cut back by 9 bases and J by 7 bases. CDR1 is LNHDA and CDR2 is SQIVND in the germline V gene (reference sequence). CDR3 sequence reads: CASRPGQGNSPLHF. In nucleotides, the CDR3 is TGTGCCAGCCGACCCGGACAGGGCAATTCACCCCTCCACTTT.

The V gene is TRBV7-3, the J gene TRBJ2-1, with 7 bases fitting TRBD1. CDR1 is SGHTA and CDR2 is FQGTGA in the germline V gene. The CDR3 spans 17 residues. Trimming removed 5 bases from V and 2 bases from J; junction bases left unmatched: 12. The chain's CDR3 is CASSPNPPGQTYNEQFF. Written as DNA, the CDR3 is TGTGCCAGCAGCCCCAACCCTCCGGGACAGACCTACAATGAGCAGTTCTTC. Full variable domain (rest looked up from reference TRBV7-3 and TRBJ2-1): GAGVSQTPSNKVTEKGKYVELRCDPISGHTALYWYRQSLGQGPEFLIYFQGTGAADDSGLPNDRFFAVRPEGSVSTLKIQRTERGDSAVYLCASSPNPPGQTYNEQFFGPGTRLTVL.

This clone has a single count. The V call is TRBV19, the J call TRBJ1-1; TRBD1 is a possible D gene (5 bases). CDR1 is LNHDA, CDR2 SQIVND, per germline (reference sequence). Between the trimmed V and J ends, which lost 3 bases and 5 bases, there was a span of 13 bases. CDR3 length equals 14 residues. CDR3 in amino acids: CASSMTGGWTEAFF. Written as DNA, the CDR3 is TGTGCCAGTAGTATGACCGGGGGGTGGACTGAAGCTTTCTTT.

The rearrangement uses TRBV7-2 and TRBJ2-7, with D possibly matching TRBD2 (6 bases). CDR1 SGHTA and CDR2 FQGNSA come from the germline V gene. This CDR3 has 17 residues. The germline V and J ends were trimmed by 0 bases and 5 bases, with 20 bases remaining between them. CDR3 sequence: CASSLAGRISGGDEQYF. The CDR3 DNA reads TGTGCCAGCAGCTTAGCGGGGCGGATATCCGGAGGGGACGAGCAGTACTTC.

The chain uses TRBV19 and TRBJ1-5; the match to TRBD1 covers 9 bases. Looked up from germline, CDR1 is LNHDA and CDR2 is SQIVND (reference sequence). The CDR3 is 15 residues long. Trimming took 7 bases from V and 1 from J; bases not matched to a gene: 5. CDR3 in DNA: TGTGCCAGTACGGGACAGGGTTGGAGCAATCAGCCCCAGCATTTT. It yields the protein CASTGQGWSNQPQHF. The variable domain in full, completed from reference TRBV19 and TRBJ1-5, reads DGGITQSPKYLFRKEGQNVTLSCEQNLNHDAMYWYRQDPGQGLRLIYYSQIVNDFQKGDIAEGYSVSREKKESFPLTVTSAQKNPTAFYLCASTGQGWSNQPQHFGDGTRLSIL.

The CDR3 loop reads CASSTTGANYEQYF. The CDR3, as DNA: TGTGCCAGTAGTACGACCGGGGCTAACTACGAGCAGTACTTC. This chain uses TRBV19 with TRBJ2-7; tentatively, D is TRBD1 or TRBD2 (5 bases each). The CDR3 has 14 amino acids. The V end lost 4 bases, the J end lost 3 bases, and 13 bases lay between the germline ends. The germline V gene encodes CDR1 LNHDA and CDR2 SQIVND (reference sequence). The full variable domain, its missing parts supplied by reference TRBV19 and TRBJ2-7, is DGGITQSPKYLFRKEGQNVTLSCEQNLNHDAMYWYRQDPGQGLRLIYYSQIVNDFQKGDIAEGYSVSREKKESFPLTVTSAQKNPTAFYLCASSTTGANYEQYFGPGTRLTVT.

The chain combines TRBV19 with TRBJ2-4, with D unclear. The CDR3 is 16 amino acids. In germline, CDR1 is LNHDA, CDR2 SQIVND (reference sequence). V lost 2 bases and J 0 bases, leaving 11 bases between the germline ends. CDR3 sequence reads: CASSISLIKAKNIQYF. The CDR3 DNA sequence: TGTGCCAGTAGTATAAGTCTTATAAAAGCCAAAAACATTCAGTACTTC.

The V gene is TRBV7-9, the J gene TRBJ2-7; D perhaps matches TRBD1 (6 bases). The CDR3 covers 16 residues. Germline V lookup: CDR1 SEHNR, CDR2 FQNEAQ (reference sequence). Trimming took off 1 base at V and 4 bases at J, with 17 bases between the two ends. This CDR3 is CASSLGWGPTPYEQYF. The CDR3, as DNA: TGTGCCAGCAGCTTAGGTTGGGGGCCCACACCATACGAGCAGTACTTC.

The rearrangement joins TRBV7-8 to TRBJ2-1, with D perhaps being TRBD1 or TRBD2 (5 bases each). Germline CDR1 SGHVS, CDR2 FQNEAQ. CDR3 length: 15 residues. Trimming took 1 base from V and 4 from J, leaving 11 bases between them. The CDR3 protein is CASSLVGTAYNEQFF. In DNA, the CDR3 is TGTGCCAGCAGCTTAGTTGGGACGGCTTACAATGAGCAGTTCTTC.

Comments on this clone: The sample holds other DNA sequences that translate to the same CDR3. The chain employs TRBV5-8 and TRBJ1-6; TRBD1 might be the D (6 bases). The V gene lost 4 bases and the J gene lost 7 bases, with 12 bases spanning the gap. The CDR3 has 14 residues. Germline CDR1 is SGHTS and CDR2 is YDEGEE. CDR3 nucleotides: TGTGCCAGCAGCCTCGGTCAGGGGAATTCACCCCTCCACTTT. Translation gives CASSLGQGNSPLHF.

The J gene is TRBJ2-2, the V gene TRBV7-9, with D perhaps TRBD1 (5 bases). Germline V CDR1 and CDR2: SEHNR, FQNEAQ (reference sequence). The V end was cut by 1 base, the J end by 4 bases, with 7 bases between. The CDR3 is 14 amino acids. CDR3 in DNA: TGTGCCAGCAGCTTAGAAGGGGCCACCGGGGAGCTGTTTTTT. This encodes CASSLEGATGELFF.

The CDR3 here is CASSGTDYGYTF. The DNA of the CDR3 is TGTGCCAGCAGCGGGACGGACTATGGCTACACCTTC. The chain recombines TRBV6-6 with TRBJ1-2; maybe TRBD1 (5 bases). The CDR3 is made up of 12 amino acids. Trimming shortened V by 6 bases and J by 3 bases, and 8 bases separated the two germline ends. Germline V lookup: CDR1 MNHNY, CDR2 SVGAGI (reference sequence).

The chain is built from TRBV3-1 (or the pseudogene TRBV3-2) and TRBJ2-7; 13 bases line up with TRBD2. Germline V gene lookup returns CDR1 LGHDT and CDR2 YNNKEL (reference sequence). V was pared by 4 bases and J by 4 bases, with 4 bases of the junction left unmatched. The CDR3 runs 15 residues. CDR3 amino acids: CASSPRTSGSYEQYF. The CDR3 DNA is TGTGCCAGCAGCCCCCGGACTAGCGGGAGTTACGAGCAGTACTTC.

This clone occurred a few times. The chain links TRBV2 to TRBJ1-2; TRBD1 agrees at 7 bases. Germline assignment: CDR1 SNHLY and CDR2 FYNNEI. With 2 bases clipped from V and 1 base from J, the junction kept 1 base outside the gene matches. The CDR3 has 14 residues. The CDR3 nucleotides are TGTGCCAGCAGTGAACAGGGGGGTAACTATGGCTACACCTTC. Its protein product is CASSEQGGNYGYTF.